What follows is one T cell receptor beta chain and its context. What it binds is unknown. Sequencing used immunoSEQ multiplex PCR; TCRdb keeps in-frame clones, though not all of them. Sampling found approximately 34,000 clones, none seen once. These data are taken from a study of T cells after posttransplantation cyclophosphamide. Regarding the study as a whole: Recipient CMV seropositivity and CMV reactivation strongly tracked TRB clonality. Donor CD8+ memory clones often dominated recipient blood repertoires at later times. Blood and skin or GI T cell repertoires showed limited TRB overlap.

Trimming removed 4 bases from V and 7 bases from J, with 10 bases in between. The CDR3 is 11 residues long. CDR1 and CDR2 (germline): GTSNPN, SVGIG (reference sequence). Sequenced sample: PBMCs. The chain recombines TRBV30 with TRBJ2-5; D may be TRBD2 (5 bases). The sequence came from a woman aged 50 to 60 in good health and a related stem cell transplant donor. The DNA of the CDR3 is TGTGCCTGGAAGTTCCGGGGGACCCAGTACTTC. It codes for CAWKFRGTQYF.